Presented here are 28 T cell receptor beta chains from one specimen sequenced in a study of blood T cell repertoires in COVID-19. Produced via immunoSEQ multiplex PCR; TCRdb's table is partial and in-frame only. The sample lists roughly 170,000 clones; about four fifths were seen once. Sequenced sample: peripheral blood. These receptors all come from a human donor in a cohort sampled during active COVID-19.

Only one count was recorded for this clone. The rearrangement links TRBV3-1 (or the pseudogene TRBV3-2) to TRBJ1-1, with TRBD1 matching 9 bases. The CDR3 is made up of 17 amino acids. V gave up 5 bases and J gave up 5 bases; unmatched junction bases: 15. Germline V gene lookup returns CDR1 LGHDT and CDR2 YNNKEL (reference sequence). CDR3 DNA sequence: TGTGCCAGCAGCGGACCCCCTCAAAACAGGGGGCGTACTGAAGCTTTCTTT. Translating gives CASSGPPQNRGRTEAFF.

The V call is TRBV18, the J call TRBJ1-4; 7 bases map to TRBD1. This CDR3 has 16 amino acids. CDR1 is KGHSH, CDR2 LQKENI, per germline. J was trimmed by 7 bases and V by 0 bases; bases with no gene match: 8. CDR3 protein: CASSPPGPGGIEKLFF. The CDR3 DNA follows: TGTGCCAGCTCACCACCGGGGCCAGGGGGTATTGAAAAACTGTTTTTT.

This sequence joins TRBV6-5 and TRBJ2-3; perhaps TRBD2 as D (5 bases). V was trimmed by 2 bases and J by 3 bases, leaving 15 bases between them. Per germline, CDR1 MNHEY and CDR2 SVGAGI. This CDR3 spans 16 amino acids. CDR3 sequence reads: CASSYNHPRRTDTQYF. In nucleotides, the CDR3 is TGTGCCAGCAGTTACAATCATCCGAGGAGGACAGATACGCAGTATTTT.

This clone has a single count. V gene TRBV4-2 combines with J gene TRBJ2-7; D is perhaps TRBD1 (7 bases). CDR1 is LGHNA and CDR2 is YNFKEQ in the germline V gene. The CDR3 consists of 15 residues. Between the trimmed V and J ends, which lost 5 bases and 2 bases, there was a span of 16 bases. The CDR3 region is CASSDDREAAYEQYF. The CDR3 region has the DNA TGTGCCAGCAGCGACGACAGGGAGGCAGCCTACGAGCAGTACTTC.

This chain uses TRBV30 with TRBJ2-7, with a possible D match to TRBD2 (5 bases). CDR3 length equals 12 residues. V lost 1 base and J lost 3, with 7 bases in between. The germline gives CDR1 GTSNPN, CDR2 SVGIG (reference sequence). Written as DNA, the CDR3 is TGTGCCTGGAGTGGGGAGTTCTACGAGCAGTACTTC. This sequence encodes CAWSGEFYEQYF. The variable domain in full, with the rest retrieved from reference TRBV30 and TRBJ2-7, is SQTIHQWPATLVQPVGSPLSLECTVEGTSNPNLYWYRQAAGRGLQLLFYSVGIGQISSEVPQNLSASRPQDRQFILSSKKLLLSDSGFYLCAWSGEFYEQYFGPGTRLTVT.

V gene TRBV11-2 combines with J gene TRBJ1-2, with D unclear. The CDR3 covers 15 residues. The V end was cut by 2 bases, the J end by 0 bases, with 10 bases between. In germline, CDR1 is SGHAT, CDR2 FQNNGV. The CDR3 DNA is TGTGCCAGCAGCTTAACGGGAGGACCTAACTATGGCTACACCTTC. It encodes CASSLTGGPNYGYTF. Full variable domain (remainder filled in from reference TRBV11-2 and TRBJ1-2): EAGVAQSPRYKIIEKRQSVAFWCNPISGHATLYWYQQILGQGPKLLIQFQNNGVVDDSQLPKDRFSAERLKGVDSTLKIQPAKLEDSAVYLCASSLTGGPNYGYTFGSGTRLTVV.

CDR3 coding DNA: TGCGCCAGCAGCCCAGGGGGTGGGAACACCGGGGAGCTGTTTTTT. Protein sequence: CASSPGGGNTGELFF. V gene TRBV5-1 combines with J gene TRBJ2-2; 7 bases match TRBD1. CDR3 length equals 15 residues. V trimming: 4 bases; J trimming: 1 base; junction bases outside the gene matches: 4. Germline CDR1 reads SGHRS; CDR2 reads YFSETQ.

This rearrangement joins TRBV15 to TRBJ2-1, with TRBD2 identical over 7 bases. The CDR3 has 16 amino acids. Germline trimming cut 0 bases from V and 4 bases from J; bases unmatched to any gene: 6. The V gene's germline CDR1 is LNHNV and CDR2 YYDKDF (reference sequence). The CDR3 is CATSRDRASGYNEQFF. CDR3 bases: TGTGCCACCAGCAGAGATCGGGCTAGCGGTTACAATGAGCAGTTCTTC.

This chain connects TRBV7-9 to TRBJ1-2, with D hard to call. The CDR3 loop spans 11 amino acids. Looked up from germline, CDR1 is SEHNR and CDR2 is FQNEAQ (reference sequence). Trimming pared 2 bases from V and 6 bases from J, leaving 4 bases between. Here the CDR3 reads CASSLFDGYTF. DNA for the CDR3: TGTGCCAGCAGCTTATTCGATGGCTACACCTTC. Full variable domain (remainder filled in from reference TRBV7-9 and TRBJ1-2): DTGVSQNPRHKITKRGQNVTFRCDPISEHNRLYWYRQTLGQGPEFLTYFQNEAQLEKSRLLSDRFSAERPKGSFSTLEIQRTEQGDSAMYLCASSLFDGYTFGSGTRLTVV.

This clone was seen more than once but under ten times. The chain recombines TRBV11-2 with TRBJ2-6; TRBD1 matches 8 bases. The germline gives CDR1 SGHAT, CDR2 FQNNGV. J gave up 0 bases and V 5 bases, and 9 bases lay outside the gene matches. CDR3 size: 18 residues. The CDR3 loop reads CASSARTGIPSGANVLTF. In DNA form, the CDR3 reads TGTGCCAGCAGCGCCCGGACAGGGATTCCCTCTGGGGCCAACGTCCTGACTTTC. Using reference TRBV11-2 and TRBJ2-6 for the parts outside the CDR3, the full variable domain is EAGVAQSPRYKIIEKRQSVAFWCNPISGHATLYWYQQILGQGPKLLIQFQNNGVVDDSQLPKDRFSAERLKGVDSTLKIQPAKLEDSAVYLCASSARTGIPSGANVLTFGAGSRLTVL.

CDR3 sequence (DNA): TGTGCCAGCAGTGAATGGGTAGGGCGGGATGAAAAACTGTTTTTT. Protein: CASSEWVGRDEKLFF. The rearrangement uses TRBV25-1 and TRBJ1-4, with D uncertain. Germline lookup yields CDR1 MGHDK and CDR2 SYGVNS. Trimming shortened V by 1 base and J by 6 bases, and 12 bases separated the two germline ends. This CDR3 is built from 15 residues.

This clone was seen more than once but under ten times. V usage is TRBV6-2 or TRBV6-3 and J usage is TRBJ2-7, with a possible D match to TRBD2 (5 bases). V was cut by 2 bases and J by 0 bases, with 8 bases left in between. CDR1 is MNHEY, CDR2 SVGEGT, per germline. This CDR3 is 14 amino acids long. The CDR3 region is CASSYTRDSYEQYF. The CDR3, as DNA: TGTGCCAGCAGTTACACGAGGGACTCCTACGAGCAGTACTTC.

In DNA form, the CDR3 reads TGCGCCAGCAGCTTATCAGGGTTAAAGTATGGAAACACCATATATTTT. Protein sequence: CASSLSGLKYGNTIYF. The V gene is TRBV5-1, the J gene TRBJ1-3; tentatively, D is TRBD1 (5 bases). Trimming cost V 2 bases and J 3 bases, with 15 bases left between them. The CDR3 has 16 residues. Germline lookup yields CDR1 SGHRS and CDR2 YFSETQ.

The chain links TRBV6-5 to TRBJ2-1; 7 bases match TRBD2. Germline CDR1 and CDR2: MNHEY and SVGAGI. The CDR3 contains 11 residues. Unmatched junction bases numbered 3, after V lost 1 base and J lost 15 bases. The CDR3 loop reads CASSYWGLWFF. In DNA, the CDR3 is TGTGCCAGCAGTTACTGGGGACTATGGTTCTTC.

The chain has TRBV19 and TRBJ1-1; possibly TRBD1 for D (6 bases). Trimming pared 3 bases from V and 5 bases from J, leaving 22 bases between. There are 17 residues in the CDR3. Germline assignment: CDR1 LNHDA and CDR2 SQIVND (reference sequence). The CDR3 DNA reads TGTGCCAGTAGTATTGGGAAGTGGGGGCCCCAGAGAACTGAAGCTTTCTTT. It codes for CASSIGKWGPQRTEAFF.

This clone was detected only a few times. The gene calls are TRBV6-4 and TRBJ1-1, with D unclear. This CDR3 contains 11 residues. V gave up 4 bases and J gave up 11 bases, with 11 bases separating them. Germline V CDR1 and CDR2: MRHNA, SNTAGT. This chain's CDR3 is CASSVVLRAFF. For the CDR3, the DNA is TGTGCCAGCAGTGTGGTCCTGAGGGCTTTCTTT.

The chain recombines TRBV5-4 with TRBJ1-2; D perhaps matches TRBD1 (5 bases). The germline V gene has CDR1 SGHNT and CDR2 YYREEE (reference sequence). The CDR3 is 15 amino acids. Trimming cost V 4 bases and J 6 bases, with 19 bases left between them. The chain's CDR3 is CASSGPGPGENGYTF. In nucleotides, the CDR3 is TGTGCCAGCAGCGGACCCGGGCCGGGGGAGAATGGCTACACCTTC.

J is TRBJ2-2 and V is TRBV12-3 or TRBV12-4; D is unclear. Trimming took 1 base from V and 7 from J, leaving 4 bases between them. This CDR3 comprises 12 residues. The CDR3 region is CASSLDGGELFF. The CDR3 DNA is TGTGCCAGCAGTTTAGACGGCGGGGAGCTGTTTTTT.

The V call is TRBV11-2, the J call TRBJ2-7; 8 bases align to TRBD2. The germline V gene has CDR1 SGHAT and CDR2 FQNNGV. V lost 5 bases and J lost 7; bases outside the gene matches: 13. The CDR3 runs to 15 residues. The CDR3 DNA is TGTGCCAGCAGCCTTGGACTAGCCGACGAGGGAGAGCAGTACTTC. Its translation: CASSLGLADEGEQYF.

The rearrangement joins TRBV5-1 to TRBJ1-2; D gene ambiguous. The germline V gene encodes CDR1 SGHRS and CDR2 YFSETQ. The ends were cut back, 4 bases at V and 5 bases at J, with 18 bases in the middle. This CDR3 is built from 15 residues. As DNA, the CDR3 is TGCGCCAGCAGCCCTGGGGAGGGCTCCTTTTATGGCTACACCTTC. Translation gives CASSPGEGSFYGYTF.

The rearrangement joins TRBV3-1 (or the pseudogene TRBV3-2) to TRBJ1-1; no definite D call. The CDR3 spans 14 residues. The V end was cut by 4 bases, the J end by 4 bases, with 13 bases between. From germline, CDR1 is LGHDT and CDR2 YNNKEL (reference sequence). The CDR3 bases are TGTGCCAGCAGCCCCGCGGTATCGCGCACTGAAGCTTTCTTT. Translating gives CASSPAVSRTEAFF.

The genes are TRBV7-3 and TRBJ1-5, with TRBD1 identical over 9 bases. The CDR3 is 16 amino acids. Germline values: CDR1 SGHTA, CDR2 FQGTGA. The V segment lost 2 bases and the J segment 5 bases; nucleotides outside the gene matches: 7. The CDR3, as DNA: TGTGCCAGCAGCTTATTTGGACAGGGGTGGGATCAGCCCCAGCATTTT. Its translation: CASSLFGQGWDQPQHF.

The V and J genes are TRBV21-1 and TRBJ1-4; the D call in the table, TRBD1, was not verified against the DNA. TRBV21-1 is a pseudogene locus. The CDR3 sequence is 16 residues long. The DNA of the CDR3 is TGTGCCAGCAGCAAAGGTCTAGACAGGGAGGATGAAAAACTGTTTTTT. Protein: CASSKGLDREDEKLFF.

This clone is a singleton in its sample. The rearrangement uses TRBV27 and TRBJ2-7, with 8 bases lining up with TRBD1. The CDR3 runs to 15 residues. Germline values: CDR1 MNHEY, CDR2 SMNVEV (reference sequence). Trimming at V came to 4 bases and at J to 9 bases, leaving 14 bases not matched to a gene. In DNA form, the CDR3 reads TGTGCCAGCAGTTCCACCGGGACAGGACTACGAGGGCAGTACTTC. As protein: CASSSTGTGLRGQYF.

This chain uses TRBV5-4 with TRBJ1-4, with D possibly TRBD1 on 6 matching bases. V shed 3 bases and J shed 7 bases, with 19 bases lying between them. Germline assignment: CDR1 SGHNT and CDR2 YYREEE (reference sequence). This CDR3 has 16 amino acids. The CDR3 here is CASSSTWTAQSEKLFF. DNA for the CDR3: TGTGCCAGCAGCTCGACCTGGACAGCCCAAAGTGAAAAACTGTTTTTT.

The rearrangement links TRBV20-1 to TRBJ1-2; no clear D gene. This CDR3 spans 11 amino acids. Germline V gene data show CDR1 as DFQATT and CDR2 as SNEGSKA (reference sequence). V lost 2 bases to trimming and J lost 7 bases, with 8 bases between them. CDR3 residues: CSARSEAGYTF. As DNA, the CDR3 is TGCAGTGCTAGATCTGAGGCTGGCTACACCTTC.

The V and J genes are TRBV7-2 and TRBJ2-3; D is unclear. Germline V lookup: CDR1 SGHTA, CDR2 FQGNSA. V lost 7 bases and J lost 2, with 16 bases in between. The length of the CDR3 is 15 residues. CDR3 in DNA: TGTGCCAGCACCTCACAAGCCAGCGACACAGATACGCAGTATTTT. It specifies CASTSQASDTDTQYF.

The chain carries TRBV28 and TRBJ2-7, with 8 bases lining up with TRBD1. Germline loops: CDR1 MDHEN, CDR2 SYDVKM. The J segment lost 3 bases and the V segment lost 6 bases, leaving 7 bases of the junction unmatched. There are 14 residues in the CDR3. CDR3 protein: CASSRTGIFYEQYF. Here the CDR3 DNA reads TGTGCCAGCAGCCGGACAGGGATCTTCTACGAGCAGTACTTC.